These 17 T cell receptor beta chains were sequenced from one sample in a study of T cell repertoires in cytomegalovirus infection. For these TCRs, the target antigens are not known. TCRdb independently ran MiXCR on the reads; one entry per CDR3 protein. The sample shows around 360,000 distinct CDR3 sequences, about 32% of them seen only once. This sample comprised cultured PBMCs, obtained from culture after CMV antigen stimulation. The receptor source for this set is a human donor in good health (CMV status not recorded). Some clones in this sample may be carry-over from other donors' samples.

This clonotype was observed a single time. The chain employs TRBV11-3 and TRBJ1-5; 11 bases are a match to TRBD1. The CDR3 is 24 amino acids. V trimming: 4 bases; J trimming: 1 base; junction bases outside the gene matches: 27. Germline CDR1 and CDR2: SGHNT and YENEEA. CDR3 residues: CASSSLRMDRGPQPSISSNQPQHF. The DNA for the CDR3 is TGTGCCAGCAGCTCCCTAAGGATGGACAGGGGGCCACAACCCAGCATATCGAGCAATCAGCCCCAGCATTTT.

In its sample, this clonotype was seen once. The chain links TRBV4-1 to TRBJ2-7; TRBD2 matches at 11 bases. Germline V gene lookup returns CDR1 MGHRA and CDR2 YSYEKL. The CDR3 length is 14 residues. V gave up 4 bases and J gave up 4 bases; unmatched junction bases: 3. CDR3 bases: TGCGCCAGCAGCCGGGGACTAGCGGCATACGAGCAGTACTTC. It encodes CASSRGLAAYEQYF.

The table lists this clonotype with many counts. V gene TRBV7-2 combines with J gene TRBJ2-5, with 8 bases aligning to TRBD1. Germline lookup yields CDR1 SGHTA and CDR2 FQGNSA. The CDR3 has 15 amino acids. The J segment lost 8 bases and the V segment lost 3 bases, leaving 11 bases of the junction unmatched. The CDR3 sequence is CASSFDPGGIETQYF. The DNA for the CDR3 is TGTGCCAGCAGCTTCGATCCAGGGGGCATAGAAACCCAGTACTTC.

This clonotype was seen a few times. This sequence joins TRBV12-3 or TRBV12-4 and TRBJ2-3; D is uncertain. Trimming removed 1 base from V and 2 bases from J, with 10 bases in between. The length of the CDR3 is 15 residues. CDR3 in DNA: TGTGCCAGCAGTTTAGGACGGAGTATCACAGATACGCAGTATTTT. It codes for CASSLGRSITDTQYF.

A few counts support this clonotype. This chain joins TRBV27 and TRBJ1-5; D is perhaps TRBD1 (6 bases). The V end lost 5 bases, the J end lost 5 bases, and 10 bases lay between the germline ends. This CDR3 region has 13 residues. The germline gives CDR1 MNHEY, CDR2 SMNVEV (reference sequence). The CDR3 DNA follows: TGTGCCAGCAGTACCTACAGGGATCAGCCCCAGCATTTT. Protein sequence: CASSTYRDQPQHF.

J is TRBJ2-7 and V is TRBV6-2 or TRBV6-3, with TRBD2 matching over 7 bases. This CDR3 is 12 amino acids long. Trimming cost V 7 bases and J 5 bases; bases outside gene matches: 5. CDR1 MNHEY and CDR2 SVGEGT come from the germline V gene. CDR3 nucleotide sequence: TGTGCCAGCAACTCTCGGGAGGACGAGCAGTACGTC. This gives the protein CASNSREDEQYV.

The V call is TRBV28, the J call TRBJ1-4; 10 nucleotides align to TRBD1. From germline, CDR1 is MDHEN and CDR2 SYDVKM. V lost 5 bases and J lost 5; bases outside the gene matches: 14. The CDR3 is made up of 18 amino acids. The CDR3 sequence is CASSVTGGSPHLNEKLFF. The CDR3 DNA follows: TGTGCCAGCAGTGTGACAGGGGGCAGCCCTCATTTGAATGAAAAACTGTTTTTT.

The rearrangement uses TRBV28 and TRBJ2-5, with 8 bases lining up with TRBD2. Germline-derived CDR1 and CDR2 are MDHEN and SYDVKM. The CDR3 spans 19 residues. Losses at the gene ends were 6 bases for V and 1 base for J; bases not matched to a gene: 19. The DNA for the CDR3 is TGTGCCAGCAGGGGTAAGGGGTTAGCGGGAAAAGGTGGCCAAGAGACCCAGTACTTC. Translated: CASRGKGLAGKGGQETQYF.

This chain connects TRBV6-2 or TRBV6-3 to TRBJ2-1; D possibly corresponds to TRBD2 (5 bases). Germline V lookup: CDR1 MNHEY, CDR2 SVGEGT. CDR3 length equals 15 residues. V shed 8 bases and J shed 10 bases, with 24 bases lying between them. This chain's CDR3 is CASAKTTSYRGEQFF. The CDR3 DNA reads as TGTGCCAGCGCCAAAACTACTAGTTACCGAGGGGAGCAGTTCTTC.

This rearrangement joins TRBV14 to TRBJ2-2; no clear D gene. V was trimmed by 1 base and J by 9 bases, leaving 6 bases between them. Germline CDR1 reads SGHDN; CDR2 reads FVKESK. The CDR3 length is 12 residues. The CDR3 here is CASSQGGWELFF. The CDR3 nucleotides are TGTGCCAGCAGCCAAGGCGGTTGGGAGCTGTTTTTT.

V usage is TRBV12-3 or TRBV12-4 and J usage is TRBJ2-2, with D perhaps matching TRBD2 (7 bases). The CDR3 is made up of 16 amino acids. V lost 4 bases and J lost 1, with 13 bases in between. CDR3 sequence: CASSWGGRLNTGELFF. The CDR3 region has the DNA TGTGCCAGCAGTTGGGGGGGGCGACTGAACACCGGGGAGCTGTTTTTT.

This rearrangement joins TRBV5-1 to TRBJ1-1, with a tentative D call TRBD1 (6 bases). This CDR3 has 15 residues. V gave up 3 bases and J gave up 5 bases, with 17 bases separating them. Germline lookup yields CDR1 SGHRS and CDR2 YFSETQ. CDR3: CASSWTSTGNTEAFF. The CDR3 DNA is TGCGCCAGCAGCTGGACATCTACAGGGAATACTGAAGCTTTCTTT. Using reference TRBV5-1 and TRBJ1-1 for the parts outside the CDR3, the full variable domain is KAGVTQTPRYLIKTRGQQVTLSCSPISGHRSVSWYQQTPGQGLQFLFEYFSETQRNKGNFPGRFSGRQFSNSRSEMNVSTLELGDSALYLCASSWTSTGNTEAFFGQGTRLTVV.

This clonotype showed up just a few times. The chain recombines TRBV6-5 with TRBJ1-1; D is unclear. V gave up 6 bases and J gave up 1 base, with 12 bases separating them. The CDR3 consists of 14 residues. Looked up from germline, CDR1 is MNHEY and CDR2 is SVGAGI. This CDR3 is CASRPPAENTEAFF. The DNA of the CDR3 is TGTGCCAGCAGGCCCCCAGCAGAGAACACTGAAGCTTTCTTT.

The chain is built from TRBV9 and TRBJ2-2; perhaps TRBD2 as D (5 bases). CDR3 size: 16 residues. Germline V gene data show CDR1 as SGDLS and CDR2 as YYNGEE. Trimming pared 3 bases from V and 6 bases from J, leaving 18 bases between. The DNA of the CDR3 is TGTGCCAGCAGCGGAGTCGGACTCCAAAGGGCCGGGGAGCTGTTTTTT. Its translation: CASSGVGLQRAGELFF.

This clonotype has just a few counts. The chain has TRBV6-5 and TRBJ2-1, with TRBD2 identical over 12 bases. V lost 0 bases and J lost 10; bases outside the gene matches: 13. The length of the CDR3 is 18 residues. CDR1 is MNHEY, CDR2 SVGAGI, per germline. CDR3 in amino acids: CASSYSGLAGPVNTEQFF. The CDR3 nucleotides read TGTGCCAGCAGTTACTCCGGACTAGCGGGACCAGTCAATACGGAGCAGTTCTTC.

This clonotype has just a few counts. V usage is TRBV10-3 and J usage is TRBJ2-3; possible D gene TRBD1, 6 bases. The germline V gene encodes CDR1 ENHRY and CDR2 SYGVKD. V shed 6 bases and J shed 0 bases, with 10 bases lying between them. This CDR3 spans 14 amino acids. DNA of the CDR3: TGTGCCATCAGCAGGGGCCTAAGCACAGATACGCAGTATTTT. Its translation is CAISRGLSTDTQYF.

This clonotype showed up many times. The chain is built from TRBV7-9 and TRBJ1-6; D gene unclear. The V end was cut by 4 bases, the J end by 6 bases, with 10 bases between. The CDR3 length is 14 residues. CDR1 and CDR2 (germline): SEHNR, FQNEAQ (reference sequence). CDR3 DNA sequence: TGTGCCAGCAGCTCCGCCTTCATTAATTCACCCCTCCACTTT. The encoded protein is CASSSAFINSPLHF.